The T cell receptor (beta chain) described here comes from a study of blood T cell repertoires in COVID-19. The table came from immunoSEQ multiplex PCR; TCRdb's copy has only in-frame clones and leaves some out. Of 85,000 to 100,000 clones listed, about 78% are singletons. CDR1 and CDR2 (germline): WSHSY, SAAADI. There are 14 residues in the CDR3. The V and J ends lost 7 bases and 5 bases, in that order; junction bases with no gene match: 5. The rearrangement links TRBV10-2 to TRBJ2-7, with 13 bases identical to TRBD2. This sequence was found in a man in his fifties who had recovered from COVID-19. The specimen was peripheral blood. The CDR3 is CASNLGLAGNEQYF. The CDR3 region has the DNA TGCGCCAGCAACTTGGGACTAGCGGGAAACGAGCAGTACTTC.